The 18 T cell receptor beta chains reported below all come from one sample, sequenced in a study of T-cell reconstitution after alpha-beta-depleted transplantation in children. Preparation of the TCRbeta library was carried out with unique molecular identifiers. TCRdb re-called the PCR reads with MiXCR, one entry per CDR3 protein. This sample has 450,000 to 550,000 distinct CDR3 sequences, with approximately 10% found just once. The source material was PBMCs, mostly from graft donor cells, sampled 180 days after TCRalphabeta/CD19-depleted stem cell transplant. The receptors here all came from a female patient between 2 and 15 years old who had a stem cell transplant for aplastic anemia, so the T cells may come from the graft donor.

This rearrangement joins TRBV11-2 to TRBJ2-7, with 10 bases aligning to TRBD2. CDR1 and CDR2 (germline): SGHAT, FQNNGV. Unmatched junction bases numbered 11, after V lost 5 bases and J lost 4 bases. This CDR3 is built from 16 residues. CDR3 sequence reads: CASSRSGTSATYEQYV. In DNA form, the CDR3 reads TGTGCCAGCAGCAGATCCGGGACTAGCGCCACATACGAGCAGTACGTC.

This chain connects TRBV5-1 to TRBJ1-1, with 7 bases identical to TRBD1. Germline loops: CDR1 SGHRS, CDR2 YFSETQ. With V trimmed by 4 bases and J by 3 bases, 9 bases remained unmatched. This CDR3 has 15 residues. The CDR3 DNA sequence: TGCGCCAGCAGCCCGAGGACAGGAGGGGACACTGAAGCTTTCTTT. Translation: CASSPRTGGDTEAFF.

This clonotype has at least ten counts. The J gene is TRBJ2-7, the V gene TRBV13; TRBD2 is a possible D gene (6 bases). CDR1 PRHDT and CDR2 FYEKMQ come from the germline V gene (reference sequence). V shed 6 bases and J shed 4 bases, with 10 bases lying between them. CDR3 length: 12 residues. The CDR3 here is CASSVGRYEQYF. Here the CDR3 DNA reads TGTGCCAGCAGTGTGGGGAGGTACGAGCAGTACTTC. Full variable domain (outside the CDR3, taken from reference TRBV13 and TRBJ2-7): AAGVIQSPRHLIKEKRETATLKCYPIPRHDTVYWYQQGPGQDPQFLISFYEKMQSDKGSIPDRFSAQQFSDYHSELNMSSLELGDSALYFCASSVGRYEQYFGPGTRLTVT.

Only a few counts were recorded for this clonotype. This chain joins TRBV7-2 and TRBJ1-4; D is uncertain. V dropped 5 bases and J dropped 9 bases, with 7 bases sitting between them. This CDR3 spans 11 amino acids. The germline CDR1 and CDR2 sequences are SGHTA and FQGNSA. In DNA, the CDR3 is TGTGCCAGCAGCCTTGATCAAAAACTGTTTTTT. This translates into CASSLDQKLFF.

The chain employs TRBV7-9 and TRBJ2-2; D not resolved. There are 15 residues in the CDR3. With 5 bases removed from V and 6 bases from J, the gap between germline ends came to 16 bases. Germline CDR1 SEHNR, CDR2 FQNEAQ (reference sequence). CDR3 sequence (DNA): TGTGCCAGCAGCGCAAGAGCGTTAAGTTCCGGGGAGCTGTTTTTT. Its translation is CASSARALSSGELFF. Supplemented by reference TRBV7-9 and TRBJ2-2, the full variable domain reads DTGVSQNPRHKITKRGQNVTFRCDPISEHNRLYWYRQTLGQGPEFLTYFQNEAQLEKSRLLSDRFSAERPKGSFSTLEIQRTEQGDSAMYLCASSARALSSGELFFGEGSRLTVL.

The chain joins TRBV12-3 or TRBV12-4 to TRBJ2-1; 15 bases agree with TRBD2. The CDR3 has 17 residues. Trimming at V came to 7 bases and at J to 6 bases, leaving 10 bases not matched to a gene. CDR3 DNA: TGTGCCAGCAATAACCCGGGACTAGCGGGAGGAGGCAATGAGCAGTTCTTC. Protein product: CASNNPGLAGGGNEQFF.

The chain recombines TRBV28 with TRBJ1-1; D ambiguous. The V and J ends lost 2 bases and 11 bases respectively, with 18 bases between them. CDR3 length: 14 amino acids. Germline loops: CDR1 MDHEN, CDR2 SYDVKM. The CDR3 nucleotides are TGTGCCAGCAGTTTAAGGGTTGTCGGTTACAGCGCTTTCTTT. Translating it yields CASSLRVVGYSAFF.

In this sample, this clonotype turned up many times. The gene calls are TRBV5-1 and TRBJ2-1, with a tentative D call TRBD1 (6 bases). Trimming stripped 7 bases from V and 4 bases from J, with 18 bases between. Germline CDR1 is SGHRS and CDR2 is YFSETQ. The length of the CDR3 is 15 residues. CDR3 amino acids: CASQGPRNDYNEQFF. Here the CDR3 DNA reads TGCGCCAGCCAGGGGCCTAGGAACGATTACAATGAGCAGTTCTTC.

The V gene is TRBV28, the J gene TRBJ2-2; 8 bases align to TRBD2. The trim removed 5 bases at V and 4 bases at J, leaving 12 bases unmatched. Germline-derived CDR1 and CDR2 are MDHEN and SYDVKM. CDR3 size: 17 residues. The CDR3 is CASSRSRLAITTGELFF. CDR3 nucleotides: TGTGCCAGCAGTCGAAGTCGACTAGCGATCACCACCGGGGAGCTGTTTTTT.

In its sample, this clonotype was seen many times. The CDR3 is CASSLGFGTYEQYF. The CDR3 nucleotides are TGTGCCAGCAGCTTAGGTTTCGGGACCTACGAGCAGTACTTC. This chain uses TRBV7-9 with TRBJ2-7; maybe TRBD2 (5 bases). V was cut by 1 base and J by 2 bases, with 9 bases left in between. Germline V gene lookup returns CDR1 SEHNR and CDR2 FQNEAQ (reference sequence). The length of the CDR3 is 14 residues. The full variable domain, completed using reference TRBV7-9 and TRBJ2-7, is DTGVSQNPRHKITKRGQNVTFRCDPISEHNRLYWYRQTLGQGPEFLTYFQNEAQLEKSRLLSDRFSAERPKGSFSTLEIQRTEQGDSAMYLCASSLGFGTYEQYFGPGTRLTVT.

There are many counts of this clonotype. J is TRBJ2-3 and V is TRBV5-1, with a possible D match to TRBD1 (6 bases). Deletions cut 4 bases from V and 3 bases from J, with 12 bases between. CDR1 and CDR2 from the germline V gene are SGHRS and YFSETQ. CDR3 length: 14 amino acids. The CDR3 sequence: CASSPYRETDTQYF. CDR3 nucleotides: TGCGCCAGCAGCCCCTACAGGGAGACAGATACGCAGTATTTT.

The rearrangement joins TRBV7-2 to TRBJ1-1; 9 bases line up with TRBD1. V was pared by 1 base and J by 4 bases, with 4 bases of the junction left unmatched. This CDR3 comprises 15 residues. Germline CDR1 SGHTA, CDR2 FQGNSA. The CDR3 reads CASSLGQGVGTEAFF. In DNA form, the CDR3 reads TGTGCCAGCAGCTTAGGACAGGGGGTAGGCACTGAAGCTTTCTTT.

This clonotype was observed a few times. The chain combines TRBV4-1 with TRBJ2-2; TRBD1 is a possible D gene (5 bases). The germline CDR1 and CDR2 sequences are MGHRA and YSYEKL. V was clipped by 0 bases and J by 5 bases, with 13 bases between them. The CDR3 totals 16 residues. The CDR3 region has the DNA TGCGCCAGCAGCCAAGAAGTTGGGGCCGGGACCGGGGAGCTGTTTTTT. This translates into CASSQEVGAGTGELFF.

This clonotype showed up many times. V gene TRBV10-3 combines with J gene TRBJ2-3; weak D call: TRBD2 (5 bases). CDR3 length: 16 residues. Germline lookup yields CDR1 ENHRY and CDR2 SYGVKD. The V gene lost 4 bases and the J gene lost 4 bases, with 18 bases spanning the gap. CDR3 amino acids: CAISGERMGNADTQYF. In nucleotides, the CDR3 is TGTGCCATCAGTGGTGAGCGGATGGGGAATGCAGATACGCAGTATTTT.

This clonotype appeared many times. The rearrangement uses TRBV20-1 and TRBJ1-5, with D unclear. V was shortened by 6 bases and J by 4 bases, with 19 bases between the two germline ends. The CDR3 is made up of 15 amino acids. Germline lookup yields CDR1 DFQATT and CDR2 SNEGSKA (reference sequence). The DNA for the CDR3 is TGCAGTGCCCGGCAGGTTTGGCCGCTGAATCAGCCCCAGCATTTT. Protein product: CSARQVWPLNQPQHF.

This clonotype was observed a few times. V is TRBV29-1 and J is TRBJ1-5, with D perhaps matching TRBD1 (5 bases). The CDR3 totals 14 residues. Germline V CDR1 and CDR2: SQVTM, ANQGSEA. With 6 bases removed from V and 1 base from J, the gap between germline ends came to 13 bases. The CDR3: CSVGIGASNQPQHF. The CDR3 DNA reads TGCAGCGTGGGGATAGGGGCGAGCAATCAGCCCCAGCATTTT.

There are a few counts of this clonotype. DNA for the CDR3: TGTGCCAGCAGTTTTAGAGGGGGCGTCGGGGGAACTGAAGCTTTCTTT. As protein: CASSFRGGVGGTEAFF. The chain carries TRBV6-5 and TRBJ1-1, with 7 bases lining up with TRBD1. Germline values: CDR1 MNHEY, CDR2 SVGAGI. This CDR3 has 16 amino acids. V dropped 4 bases and J dropped 5; count of bases not matched to a gene: 13.

This rearrangement joins TRBV6-2 or TRBV6-3 to TRBJ2-1, with 8 nucleotides matching TRBD1. In germline, CDR1 is MNHEY, CDR2 SVGEGT. This CDR3 is built from 17 residues. V shed 2 bases, J shed 0 bases, and the junction held 6 bases outside the gene matches. CDR3 sequence (DNA): TGTGCCAGCAGTTACAGTCGGACAGGGAGCTCCTACAATGAGCAGTTCTTC. It is translated as CASSYSRTGSSYNEQFF.